The 15 T cell receptor beta chains reported below all come from one sample, sequenced in a study of T-cell memory formation after mild COVID-19. MiXCR, run by TCRdb on the 5' RACE reads, gives a single entry per CDR3 protein. The sample has some 260,000 distinct CDR3 sequences, about 17% seen once; the top ten hold approximately 3.5%. Sequenced material: PBMCs or a T cell subset sorted from them (not recorded which). The receptors come from a man younger than 30 who had mild COVID-19 (a few samples of this study predate the infection). Cell type and time point are not known.

There are many counts of this clonotype. The rearrangement uses TRBV7-8 and TRBJ2-1; D unclear. V lost 0 bases and J 2 bases, leaving 8 bases between the germline ends. Germline assignment: CDR1 SGHVS and CDR2 FQNEAQ. This CDR3 is built from 15 residues. CDR3 residues: CASSLAMITYNEQFF. CDR3 nucleotide sequence: TGTGCCAGCAGCTTAGCAATGATAACCTACAATGAGCAGTTCTTC.

The chain carries TRBV19 and TRBJ2-3; perhaps TRBD1 as D (6 bases). The CDR3 loop spans 14 amino acids. The V and J ends lost 3 bases and 5 bases respectively, with 12 bases between them. Germline CDR1 LNHDA, CDR2 SQIVND (reference sequence). The CDR3 protein is CASSIRRGQDTQYF. As DNA, the CDR3 is TGTGCCAGTAGTATTCGCCGGGGACAAGATACGCAGTATTTT.

The chain joins TRBV5-1 to TRBJ2-2; either TRBD1 or TRBD2 may fit D (5 bases each). Germline V CDR1 and CDR2: SGHRS, YFSETQ. The length of the CDR3 is 16 residues. Trimming stripped 4 bases from V and 3 bases from J, with 16 bases between. The DNA for the CDR3 is TGCGCCAGCAGCCTGTCAGGGACCAAGCACACCGGGGAGCTGTTTTTT. Translated, it gives CASSLSGTKHTGELFF.

This clonotype was seen more than once but under ten times. V and J are TRBV7-2 and TRBJ2-7, with 14 bases lining up with TRBD2. CDR3 length: 15 amino acids. CDR1 and CDR2 (germline): SGHTA, FQGNSA. With V trimmed by 5 bases and J by 4 bases, 4 bases remained unmatched. CDR3 DNA: TGTGCCAGCAGCCCGGGACTAGCGGGGGATTACGAGCAGTACGTC. Translating it yields CASSPGLAGDYEQYV.

The J gene is TRBJ2-7, the V gene TRBV3-1, with 7 positions matching TRBD2. The CDR3 loop spans 13 amino acids. The germline gives CDR1 LGHDT, CDR2 YNNKEL (reference sequence). V was clipped by 1 base and J by 12 bases; unmatched bases: 9. As DNA, the CDR3 is TGTGCCAGCAGCCAAGGGTACTCGGGGGGTTCGTACTTC. Translated, it gives CASSQGYSGGSYF.

This clonotype was counted between two and nine times. This rearrangement joins TRBV2 to TRBJ2-4; D call uncertain. The CDR3 is 11 residues long. V was shortened by 3 bases and J by 8 bases, with 5 bases between the two germline ends. Germline CDR1 is SNHLY and CDR2 is FYNNEI. CDR3 residues: CASSDRDIQYF. The DNA for the CDR3 is TGTGCCAGCAGTGATCGGGACATTCAGTACTTC.

This sequence joins TRBV4-3 and TRBJ2-3, with D possibly called TRBD1 or TRBD2 (5 bases each). The CDR3 is 13 residues long. V lost 4 bases to trimming and J lost 4 bases, with 9 bases between them. Germline V gene lookup returns CDR1 LGHNA and CDR2 YSLEER. Here the CDR3 DNA reads TGCGCCAGCAGCCGGGGGAGCTCAGATACGCAGTATTTT. Encoded protein: CASSRGSSDTQYF.

This clonotype was counted only a few times. This chain uses TRBV12-3 or TRBV12-4 with TRBJ1-5; the D gene is possibly TRBD1 (6 bases). The CDR3 length is 14 residues. The V end lost 3 bases, the J end lost 4 bases, and 10 bases lay between the germline ends. CDR3 protein: CASSLGGLNQPQHF. DNA for the CDR3: TGTGCCAGCAGTTTGGGGGGCCTGAATCAGCCCCAGCATTTT.

The gene calls are TRBV9 and TRBJ1-1, with D tentatively TRBD1 (5 bases). Deletions cut 2 bases from V and 4 bases from J, with 9 bases between. Germline values: CDR1 SGDLS, CDR2 YYNGEE. The CDR3 length is 13 residues. The CDR3 spells CASSVAGSTEAFF. In DNA, the CDR3 is TGTGCCAGCAGCGTCGCAGGGTCCACTGAAGCTTTCTTT.

This clonotype was counted a few times. The rearrangement joins TRBV6-1 to TRBJ1-3; D possibly corresponds to TRBD1 (5 bases). The CDR3 runs to 15 residues. V lost 7 bases and J lost 0, with 13 bases in between. Germline V gene sequence: CDR1 MNHNS, CDR2 SASEGT. The CDR3 reads CASTSGASSGNTIYF. The CDR3 bases are TGTGCCAGCACGTCCGGGGCCTCCTCTGGAAACACCATATATTTT.

V and J are TRBV7-3 and TRBJ1-1; D gene unclear. Germline CDR1 is SGHTA and CDR2 is FQGTGA. V lost 3 bases and J 5 bases, leaving 13 bases between the germline ends. The CDR3 extends over 14 amino acids. The CDR3 DNA sequence: TGTGCCAGCAGCTTTATGGGTGGGAGAACTGAAGCTTTCTTT. Amino acids: CASSFMGGRTEAFF.

This clonotype was seen a few times. The chain couples TRBV24-1 to TRBJ2-3; 8 positions agree with TRBD2. Per germline, CDR1 KGHDR and CDR2 SFDVKD. This CDR3 has 16 amino acids. V lost 3 bases, J lost 2 bases, and 6 bases stayed unmatched. In nucleotides, the CDR3 is TGTGCCACCAGTGATAATAGGCGGGGGGACACAGATACGCAGTATTTT. Its protein product is CATSDNRRGDTDTQYF.

This clonotype occurred many times. The chain links TRBV5-1 to TRBJ2-3, with D perhaps TRBD1 or TRBD2 (5 bases each). Germline lookup yields CDR1 SGHRS and CDR2 YFSETQ. V lost 4 bases and J lost 9, with 18 bases in between. The CDR3 runs to 14 residues. The CDR3 sequence is CASSRGDAMDTQYF. The CDR3 DNA sequence: TGCGCCAGCAGCCGAGGGGACGCCATGGACACGCAGTATTTT. The full variable domain, its missing parts supplied by reference TRBV5-1 and TRBJ2-3, is KAGVTQTPRYLIKTRGQQVTLSCSPISGHRSVSWYQQTPGQGLQFLFEYFSETQRNKGNFPGRFSGRQFSNSRSEMNVSTLELGDSALYLCASSRGDAMDTQYFGPGTRLTVL.

This clonotype was counted a few times. The chain joins TRBV12-5 to TRBJ2-3; TRBD1 aligns across 7 bases. J gave up 1 base and V 5 bases, and 6 bases lay outside the gene matches. This CDR3 comprises 15 residues. CDR1 is LGHNT, CDR2 FRNRAP, per germline. CDR3 sequence: CASGPNRGGTDTQYF. In nucleotides, the CDR3 is TGTGCTAGTGGTCCTAACAGGGGAGGCACAGATACGCAGTATTTT.

The rearrangement uses TRBV20-1 and TRBJ1-5, with TRBD1 as a possible D gene (6 bases). In germline, CDR1 is DFQATT, CDR2 SNEGSKA (reference sequence). CDR3 length: 14 residues. V lost 3 bases and J 8 bases, leaving 17 bases between the germline ends. The CDR3 sequence is CSARRGGAKEPQHF. CDR3 DNA sequence: TGCAGTGCTAGGCGAGGGGGGGCGAAGGAGCCCCAGCATTTT.